The next 3 T cell receptor beta chains were all read from a single sample in a study of monozygotic twins with inflammatory bowel disease. TCRdb re-called the 5' RACE reads and catalogs CDR3 proteins one per entry, DNA excluded. Listed are 400,000 to 500,000 distinct CDR3 sequences; under 3% falls within the top ten. Material for sequencing was blood. These receptors were taken from a human donor with ulcerative colitis or Crohn's disease, or a healthy co-twin of an affected twin (not recorded which).

This chain connects TRBV20-1 to TRBJ1-4. Germline loops: CDR1 DFQATT, CDR2 SNEGSKA (reference sequence). The CDR3 contains 13 residues. Here the CDR3 reads CSARHATNEKLFF.

The rearrangement joins TRBV27 to TRBJ2-7; TCRdb's assignment of TRBD1 cannot be checked, as there is no DNA. CDR3 length: 17 amino acids. The germline gives CDR1 MNHEY, CDR2 SMNVEV (reference sequence). This CDR3 reads CASSLSPRGITTGEQYF.

CDR3 sequence reads: CATSHGTGEYNEQFF. The rearrangement links TRBV15 to TRBJ2-1; TCRdb returns TRBD1, unconfirmable since there is no DNA. CDR1 and CDR2 (germline): LNHNV, YYDKDF (reference sequence). CDR3 length: 15 amino acids.